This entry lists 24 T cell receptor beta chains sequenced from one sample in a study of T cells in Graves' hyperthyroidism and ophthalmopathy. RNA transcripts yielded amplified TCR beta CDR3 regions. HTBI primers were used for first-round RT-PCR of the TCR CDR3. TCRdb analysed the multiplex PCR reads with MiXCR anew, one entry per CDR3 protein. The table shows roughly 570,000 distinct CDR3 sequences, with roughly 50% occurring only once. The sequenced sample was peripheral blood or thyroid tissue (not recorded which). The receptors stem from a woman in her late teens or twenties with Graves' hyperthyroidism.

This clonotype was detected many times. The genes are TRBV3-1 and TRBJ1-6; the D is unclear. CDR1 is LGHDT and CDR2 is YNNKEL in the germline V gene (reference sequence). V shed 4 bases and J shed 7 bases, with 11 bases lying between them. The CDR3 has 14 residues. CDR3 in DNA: TGTGCCAGCAGCCCAGCCCTCGGCAATTCACCCCTCCACTTT. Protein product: CASSPALGNSPLHF.

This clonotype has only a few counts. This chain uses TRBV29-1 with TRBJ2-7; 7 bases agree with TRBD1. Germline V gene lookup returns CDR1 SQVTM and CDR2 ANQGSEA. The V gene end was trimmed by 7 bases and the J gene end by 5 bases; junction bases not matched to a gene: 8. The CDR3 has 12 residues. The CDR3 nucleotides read TGCAGCGCTAGACAGGGATGGGACGAGCAGTACTTC. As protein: CSARQGWDEQYF.

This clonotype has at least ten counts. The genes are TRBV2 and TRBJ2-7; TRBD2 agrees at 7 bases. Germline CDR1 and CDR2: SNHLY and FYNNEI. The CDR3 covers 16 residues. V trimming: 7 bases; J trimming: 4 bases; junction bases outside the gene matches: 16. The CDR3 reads CASIAPRGSGLYEQYF. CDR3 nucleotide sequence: TGTGCCAGCATAGCCCCCCGGGGTAGCGGGCTATACGAGCAGTACTTC.

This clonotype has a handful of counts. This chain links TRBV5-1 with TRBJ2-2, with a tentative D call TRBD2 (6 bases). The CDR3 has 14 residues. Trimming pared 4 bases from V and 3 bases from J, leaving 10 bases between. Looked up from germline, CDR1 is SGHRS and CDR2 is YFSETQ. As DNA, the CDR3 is TGCGCCAGCAGCAGGCGGGAAGACACCGGGGAGCTGTTTTTT. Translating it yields CASSRREDTGELFF.

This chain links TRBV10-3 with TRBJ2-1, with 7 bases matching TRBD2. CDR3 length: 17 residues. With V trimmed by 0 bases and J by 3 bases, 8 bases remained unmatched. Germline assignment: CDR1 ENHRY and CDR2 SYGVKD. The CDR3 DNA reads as TGTGCCATCAGTGAGTCGAAAACCGCTAGCGGCTACAATGAGCAGTTCTTC. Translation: CAISESKTASGYNEQFF.

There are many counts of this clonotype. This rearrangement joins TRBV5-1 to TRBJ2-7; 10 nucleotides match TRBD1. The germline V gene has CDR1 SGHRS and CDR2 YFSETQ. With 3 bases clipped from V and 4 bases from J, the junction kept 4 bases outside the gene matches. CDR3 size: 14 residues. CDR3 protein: CASSWTGGPYEQYF. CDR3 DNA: TGCGCCAGCAGCTGGACAGGGGGACCGTACGAGCAGTACTTC.

The CDR3 region has the DNA TGCAGCGTTGCGTGGGAGGCTGGAAATGAGCAGTACTTC. This encodes CSVAWEAGNEQYF. The V gene is TRBV29-1, the J gene TRBJ2-7, with TRBD2 as a possible D gene (6 bases). In germline, CDR1 is SQVTM, CDR2 ANQGSEA. CDR3 length: 13 amino acids. V was cut by 4 bases and J by 7 bases, with 17 bases left in between.

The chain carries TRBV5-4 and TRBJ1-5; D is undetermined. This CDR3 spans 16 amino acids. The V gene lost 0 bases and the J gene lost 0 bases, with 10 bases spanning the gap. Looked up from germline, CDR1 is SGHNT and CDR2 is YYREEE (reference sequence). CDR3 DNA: TGTGCCAGCAGCTTGGCCGGCACTAATAGCAATCAGCCCCAGCATTTT. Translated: CASSLAGTNSNQPQHF.

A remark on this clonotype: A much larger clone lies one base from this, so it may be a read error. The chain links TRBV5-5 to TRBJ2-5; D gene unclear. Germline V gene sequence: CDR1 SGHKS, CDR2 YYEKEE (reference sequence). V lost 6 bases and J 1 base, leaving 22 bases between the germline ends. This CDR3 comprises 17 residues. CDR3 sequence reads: CASMLSGRWRLQETQYF. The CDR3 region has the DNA TGTGCCAGCATGTTATCCGGTCGCTGGAGACTCCAAGAGACCCAGTACTTC. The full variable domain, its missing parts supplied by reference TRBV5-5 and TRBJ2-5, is DAGVTQSPTHLIKTRGQQVTLRCSPISGHKSVSWYQQVLGQGPQFIFQYYEKEERGRGNFPDRFSARQFPNYSSELNVNALLLGDSALYLCASMLSGRWRLQETQYFGPGTRLLVL.

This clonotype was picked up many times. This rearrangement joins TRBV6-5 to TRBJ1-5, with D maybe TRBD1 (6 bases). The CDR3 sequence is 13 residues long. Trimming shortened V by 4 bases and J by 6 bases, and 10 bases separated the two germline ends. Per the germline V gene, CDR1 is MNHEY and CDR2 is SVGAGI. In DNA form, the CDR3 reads TGTGCCAGCAGTTGGGGGGCGGGTCAGCCCCAGCATTTT. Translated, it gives CASSWGAGQPQHF.

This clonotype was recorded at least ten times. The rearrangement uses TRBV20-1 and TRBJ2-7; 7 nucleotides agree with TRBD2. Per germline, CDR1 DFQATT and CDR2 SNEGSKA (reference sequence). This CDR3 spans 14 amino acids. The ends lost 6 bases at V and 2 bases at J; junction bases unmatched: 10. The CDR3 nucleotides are TGCAGTGCCATTAAAGGGACTACCACCTACGAGCAGTACTTC. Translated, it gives CSAIKGTTTYEQYF.

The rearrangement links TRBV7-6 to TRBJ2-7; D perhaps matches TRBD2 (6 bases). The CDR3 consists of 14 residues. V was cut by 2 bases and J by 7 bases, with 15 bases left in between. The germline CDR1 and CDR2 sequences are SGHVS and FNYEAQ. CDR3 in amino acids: CASSLRRAVNEQYF. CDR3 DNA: TGTGCCAGCAGCTTACGGAGGGCCGTCAATGAGCAGTACTTC.

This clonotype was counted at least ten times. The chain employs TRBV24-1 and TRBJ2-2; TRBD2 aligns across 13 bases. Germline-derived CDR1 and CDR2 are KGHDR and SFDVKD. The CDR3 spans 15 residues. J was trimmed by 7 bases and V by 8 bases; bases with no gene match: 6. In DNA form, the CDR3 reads TGTGCCACCAAGCCCGGGACTAGCGGGATCGGGGAGCTGTTTTTT. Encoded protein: CATKPGTSGIGELFF.

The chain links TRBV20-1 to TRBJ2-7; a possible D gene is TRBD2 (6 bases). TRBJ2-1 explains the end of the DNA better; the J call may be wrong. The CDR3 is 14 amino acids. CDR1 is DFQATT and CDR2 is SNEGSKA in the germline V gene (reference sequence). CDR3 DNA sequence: TGCAGTGCCTTAGGAGCTAGCGTCTACAATGAGCAGTTCTTC. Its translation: CSALGASVYNEQFF.

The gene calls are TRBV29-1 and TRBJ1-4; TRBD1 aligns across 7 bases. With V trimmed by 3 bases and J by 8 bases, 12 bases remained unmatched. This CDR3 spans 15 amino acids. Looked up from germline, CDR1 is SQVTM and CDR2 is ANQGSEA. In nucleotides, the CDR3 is TGCAGCGTTGAGGGATCGAGACAGGGAAAAGAAAAACTGTTTTTT. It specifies CSVEGSRQGKEKLFF.

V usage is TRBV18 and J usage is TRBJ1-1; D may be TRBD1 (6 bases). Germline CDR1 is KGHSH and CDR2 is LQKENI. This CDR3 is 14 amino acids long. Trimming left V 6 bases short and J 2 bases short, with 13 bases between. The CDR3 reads CASSRGRYNTEAFF. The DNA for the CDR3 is TGTGCCAGCTCCCGGGGGCGTTACAACACTGAAGCTTTCTTT.

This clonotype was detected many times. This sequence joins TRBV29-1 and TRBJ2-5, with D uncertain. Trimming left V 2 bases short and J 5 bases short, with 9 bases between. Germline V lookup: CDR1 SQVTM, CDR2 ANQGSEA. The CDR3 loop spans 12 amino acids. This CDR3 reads CSVERVRETQYF. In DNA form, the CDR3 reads TGCAGCGTTGAAAGGGTTAGGGAGACCCAGTACTTC.

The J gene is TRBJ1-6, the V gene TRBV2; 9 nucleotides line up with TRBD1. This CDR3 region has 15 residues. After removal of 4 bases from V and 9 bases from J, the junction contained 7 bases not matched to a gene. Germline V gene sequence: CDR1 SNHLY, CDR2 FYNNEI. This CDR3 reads CASSGPGQGSSPLHF. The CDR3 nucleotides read TGTGCCAGCAGTGGCCCAGGACAGGGGAGTTCACCCCTCCACTTT. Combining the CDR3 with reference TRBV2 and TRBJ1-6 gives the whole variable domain EPEVTQTPSHQVTQMGQEVILRCVPISNHLYFYWYRQILGQKVEFLVSFYNNEISEKSEIFDDQFSVERPDGSNFTLKIRSTKLEDSAMYFCASSGPGQGSSPLHFGNGTRLTVT.

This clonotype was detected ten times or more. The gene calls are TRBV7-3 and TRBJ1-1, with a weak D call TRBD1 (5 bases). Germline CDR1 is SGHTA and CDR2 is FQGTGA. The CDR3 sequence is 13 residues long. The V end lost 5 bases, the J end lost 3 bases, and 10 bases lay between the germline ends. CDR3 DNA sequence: TGTGCCAGCAGCCCCAGGGAGGACACTGAAGCTTTCTTT. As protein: CASSPREDTEAFF. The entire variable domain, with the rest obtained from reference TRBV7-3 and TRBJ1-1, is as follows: GAGVSQTPSNKVTEKGKYVELRCDPISGHTALYWYRQSLGQGPEFLIYFQGTGAADDSGLPNDRFFAVRPEGSVSTLKIQRTERGDSAVYLCASSPREDTEAFFGQGTRLTVV.

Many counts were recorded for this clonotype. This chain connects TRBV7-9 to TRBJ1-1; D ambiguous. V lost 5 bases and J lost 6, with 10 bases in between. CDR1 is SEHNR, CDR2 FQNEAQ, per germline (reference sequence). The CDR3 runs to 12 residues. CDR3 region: CASSPRGSEAFF. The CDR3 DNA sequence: TGTGCCAGCAGCCCCAGAGGATCTGAAGCTTTCTTT.

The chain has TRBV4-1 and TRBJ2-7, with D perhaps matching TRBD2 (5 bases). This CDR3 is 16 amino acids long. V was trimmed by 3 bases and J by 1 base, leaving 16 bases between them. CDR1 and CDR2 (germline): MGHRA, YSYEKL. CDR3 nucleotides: TGCGCCAGCAGCCATTTACCAAGCGGAGATTCCTACGAGCAGTACTTC. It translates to CASSHLPSGDSYEQYF.

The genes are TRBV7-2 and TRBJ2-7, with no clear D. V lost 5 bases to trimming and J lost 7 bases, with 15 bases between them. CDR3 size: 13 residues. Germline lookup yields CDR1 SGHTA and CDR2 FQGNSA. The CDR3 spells CASSLGSDNEQYF. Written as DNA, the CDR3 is TGTGCCAGCAGCCTAGGGTCAGACAATGAGCAGTACTTC.

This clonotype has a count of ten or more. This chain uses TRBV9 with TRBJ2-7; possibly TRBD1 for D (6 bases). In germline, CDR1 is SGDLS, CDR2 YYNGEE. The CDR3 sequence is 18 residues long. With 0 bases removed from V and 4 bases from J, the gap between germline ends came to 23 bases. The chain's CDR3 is CASSVVRKTGFVDYEQYF. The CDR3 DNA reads TGTGCCAGCAGCGTAGTTAGAAAGACAGGTTTTGTGGATTACGAGCAGTACTTC.

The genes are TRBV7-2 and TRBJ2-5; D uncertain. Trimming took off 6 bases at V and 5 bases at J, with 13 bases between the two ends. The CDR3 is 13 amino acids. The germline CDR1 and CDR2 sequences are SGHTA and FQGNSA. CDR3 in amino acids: CASRGMTGETQYF. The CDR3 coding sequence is TGTGCCAGCAGGGGAATGACCGGGGAGACCCAGTACTTC.